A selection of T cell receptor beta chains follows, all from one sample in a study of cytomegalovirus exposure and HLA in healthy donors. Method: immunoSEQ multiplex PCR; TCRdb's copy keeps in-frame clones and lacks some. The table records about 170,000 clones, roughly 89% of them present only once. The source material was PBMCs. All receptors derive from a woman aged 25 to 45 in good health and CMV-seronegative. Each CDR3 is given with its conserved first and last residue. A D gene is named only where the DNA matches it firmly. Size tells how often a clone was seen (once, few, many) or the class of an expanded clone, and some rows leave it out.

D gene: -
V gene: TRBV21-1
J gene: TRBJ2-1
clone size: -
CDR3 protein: CASRRGPQRGYNEQFF
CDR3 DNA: TGTGCCAGCAGAAGGGGGCCGCAGCGGGGGTACAATGAGCAGTTCTTC

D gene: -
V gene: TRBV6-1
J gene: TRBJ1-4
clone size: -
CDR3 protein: CASSGRQSGNEKLFF
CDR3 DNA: TGTGCCAGCAGTGGGCGACAGTCGGGTAATGAAAAACTGTTTTTT

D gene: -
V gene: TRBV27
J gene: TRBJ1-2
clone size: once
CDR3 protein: CASRAAGLGGYTF
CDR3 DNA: TGTGCCAGCAGGGCCGCAGGGCTCGGTGGCTACACCTTC

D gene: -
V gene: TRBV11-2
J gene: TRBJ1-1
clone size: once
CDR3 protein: CASSFKGGTEAFF
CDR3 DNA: TGTGCCAGCAGCTTCAAAGGGGGCACTGAAGCTTTCTTT

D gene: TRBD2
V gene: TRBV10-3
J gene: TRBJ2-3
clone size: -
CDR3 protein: CAITSRGGTDTQYF
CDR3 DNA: TGTGCCATCACCTCGCGGGGGGGCACAGATACGCAGTATTTT

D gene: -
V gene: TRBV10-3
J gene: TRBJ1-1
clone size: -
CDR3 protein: CAISESRGDTEAFF
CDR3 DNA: TGTGCCATCAGTGAGTCACGGGGGGACACTGAAGCTTTCTTT

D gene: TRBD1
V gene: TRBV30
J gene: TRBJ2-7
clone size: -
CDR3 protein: CAWGLGDRVNEQYF
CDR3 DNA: TGTGCCTGGGGCCTTGGGGACAGGGTAAACGAGCAGTACTTC

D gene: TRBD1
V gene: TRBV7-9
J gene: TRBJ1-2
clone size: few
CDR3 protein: CASSPWDRGGYTF
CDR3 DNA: TGTGCCAGCAGCCCCTGGGACAGGGGTGGCTACACCTTC

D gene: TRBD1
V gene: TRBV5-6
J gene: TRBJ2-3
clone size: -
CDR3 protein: CASETGDPTDTQYF
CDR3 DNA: TGTGCCAGCGAGACAGGGGATCCCACAGATACGCAGTATTTT

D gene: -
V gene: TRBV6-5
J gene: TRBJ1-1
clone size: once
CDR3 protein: CASAVGWQTNRGAFF
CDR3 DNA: TGTGCCAGCGCGGTAGGATGGCAAACTAATCGGGGAGCTTTCTTT

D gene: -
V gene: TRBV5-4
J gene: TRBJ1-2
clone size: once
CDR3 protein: CASRWSGRGYGYTF
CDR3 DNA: TGTGCCAGCAGGTGGTCGGGGAGAGGCTATGGCTACACCTTC

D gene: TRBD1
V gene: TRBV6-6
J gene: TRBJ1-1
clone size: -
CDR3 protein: CASSYDRAIKAEAFF
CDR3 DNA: TGTGCCAGCAGTTACGACAGGGCGATTAAGGCTGAAGCTTTCTTT

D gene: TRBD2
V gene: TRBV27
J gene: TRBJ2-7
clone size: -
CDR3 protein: CASSAGGLEQYF
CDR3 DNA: TGTGCCAGCAGTGCGGGGGGCTTGGAGCAGTACTTC

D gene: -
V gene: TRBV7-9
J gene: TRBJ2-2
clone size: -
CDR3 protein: CASSLGLGGDNTGELFF
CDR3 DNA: TGTGCCAGCAGCTTAGGTCTGGGCGGGGACAACACCGGGGAGCTGTTTTTT

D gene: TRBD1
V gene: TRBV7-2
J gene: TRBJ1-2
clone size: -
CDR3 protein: CASSRDSQGYGYTF
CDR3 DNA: TGTGCCAGCAGCAGGGACAGCCAGGGATATGGCTACACCTTC

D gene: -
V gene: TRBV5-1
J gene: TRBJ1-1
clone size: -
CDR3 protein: CASSSLKNTEAFF
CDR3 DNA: TGCGCCAGCAGCTCACTAAAGAACACTGAAGCTTTCTTT

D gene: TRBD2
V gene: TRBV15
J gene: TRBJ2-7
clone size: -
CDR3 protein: CATSRVRTSVYEQYF
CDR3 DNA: TGTGCCACCAGCAGAGTTAGGACTAGCGTTTACGAGCAGTACTTC

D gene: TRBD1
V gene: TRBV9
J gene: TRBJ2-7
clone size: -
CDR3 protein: CASSVASGQGRYEQYF
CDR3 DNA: TGTGCCAGCAGCGTCGCATCGGGACAGGGCAGATACGAGCAGTACTTC

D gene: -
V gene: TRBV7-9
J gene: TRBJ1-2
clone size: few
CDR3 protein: CASSPSNYGYTF
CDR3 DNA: TGTGCCAGCAGCCCCTCTAACTATGGCTACACCTTC

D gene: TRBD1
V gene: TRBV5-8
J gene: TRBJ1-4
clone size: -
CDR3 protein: CASTPRGQGVEKLFF
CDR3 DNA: TGTGCCAGCACCCCTAGGGGACAGGGTGTTGAAAAACTGTTTTTT

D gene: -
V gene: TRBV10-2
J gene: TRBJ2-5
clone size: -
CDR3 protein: CASSRPDRQGETQYF
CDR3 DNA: TGCGCCAGCAGTCGACCCGACAGGCAAGGGGAGACCCAGTACTTC

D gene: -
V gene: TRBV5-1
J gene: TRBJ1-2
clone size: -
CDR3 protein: CASSVDSTYGYTF
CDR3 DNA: TGCGCCAGCAGCGTAGACAGCACCTATGGCTACACCTTC

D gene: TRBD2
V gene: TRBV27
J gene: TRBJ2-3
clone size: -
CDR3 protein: CASSLTALAGYTDTQYF
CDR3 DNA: TGTGCCAGCAGTTTAACCGCTTTAGCGGGGTACACAGATACGCAGTATTTT

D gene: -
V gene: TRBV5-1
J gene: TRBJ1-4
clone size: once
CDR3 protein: CASRRSGANGEKLFF
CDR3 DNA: TGCGCCAGCCGCCGGAGCGGGGCTAACGGTGAAAAACTGTTTTTT

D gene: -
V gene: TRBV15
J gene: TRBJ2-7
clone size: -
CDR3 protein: CATSSQGSVGEQYF
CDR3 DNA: TGTGCCACCAGCAGTCAGGGGTCTGTTGGCGAGCAGTACTTC

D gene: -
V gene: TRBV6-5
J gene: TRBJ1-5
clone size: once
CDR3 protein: CASSYSVFRQPQHF
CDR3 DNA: TGTGCCAGCAGTTATTCCGTTTTTCGGCAGCCCCAGCATTTT

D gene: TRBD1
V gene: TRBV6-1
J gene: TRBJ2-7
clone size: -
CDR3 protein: CASVNGTGALHEQYF
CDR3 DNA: TGTGCCAGCGTTAACGGTACAGGGGCTCTCCACGAGCAGTACTTC

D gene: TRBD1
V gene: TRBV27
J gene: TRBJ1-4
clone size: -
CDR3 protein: CASREQGAGEKLFF
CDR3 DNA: TGTGCCAGCAGGGAGCAGGGGGCGGGGGAAAAACTGTTTTTT

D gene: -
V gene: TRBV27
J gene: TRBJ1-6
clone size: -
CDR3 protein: CASSPNYNSPLHF
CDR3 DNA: TGTGCCAGCAGTCCCAACTATAATTCACCCCTCCACTTT

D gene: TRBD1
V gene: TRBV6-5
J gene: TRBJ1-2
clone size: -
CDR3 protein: CASTLGDRDGYTF
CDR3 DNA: TGTGCCAGCACCCTCGGGGACAGAGACGGCTACACCTTC

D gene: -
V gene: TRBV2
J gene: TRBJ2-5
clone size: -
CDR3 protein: CASSDPLLAETQYF
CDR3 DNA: TGTGCCAGCAGTGACCCACTTCTCGCGGAGACCCAGTACTTC

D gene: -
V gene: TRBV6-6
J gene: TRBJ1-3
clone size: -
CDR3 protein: CASTKGESSGNTIYF
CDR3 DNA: TGTGCCAGCACCAAGGGGGAAAGCTCTGGAAACACCATATATTTT

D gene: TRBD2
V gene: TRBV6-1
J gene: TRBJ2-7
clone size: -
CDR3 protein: CASSESSGGASEQYF
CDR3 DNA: TGTGCCAGCAGTGAATCTAGCGGGGGGGCATCCGAGCAGTACTTC

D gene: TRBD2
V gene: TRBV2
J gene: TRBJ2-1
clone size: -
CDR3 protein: CASNKGASGGATEQFF
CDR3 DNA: TGTGCCAGCAACAAAGGGGCTAGCGGGGGGGCCACTGAGCAGTTCTTC

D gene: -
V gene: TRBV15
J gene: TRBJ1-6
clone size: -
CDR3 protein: CATSRRNSPLHF
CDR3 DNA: TGTGCCACCAGCAGGCGAAATTCACCCCTCCACTTT

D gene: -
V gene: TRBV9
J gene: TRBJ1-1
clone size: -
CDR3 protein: CASNPGGNTEAFF
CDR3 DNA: TGTGCCAGCAACCCGGGGGGGAACACTGAAGCTTTCTTT

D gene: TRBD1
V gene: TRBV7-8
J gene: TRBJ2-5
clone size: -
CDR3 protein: CASSWGQYQETQYF
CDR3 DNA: TGTGCCAGCAGCTGGGGACAGTACCAAGAGACCCAGTACTTC

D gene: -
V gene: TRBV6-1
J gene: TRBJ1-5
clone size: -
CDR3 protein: CASRPLGDNQPQHF
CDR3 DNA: TGTGCCAGCAGGCCTCTAGGGGACAATCAGCCCCAGCATTTT

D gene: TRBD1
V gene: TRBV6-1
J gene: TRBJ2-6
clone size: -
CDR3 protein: CASSSDRAGANVLTF
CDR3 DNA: TGTGCCAGCAGTTCAGACAGGGCTGGGGCCAACGTCCTGACTTTC

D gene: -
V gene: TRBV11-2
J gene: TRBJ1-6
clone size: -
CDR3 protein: CASSLGQVANILNSPLHF
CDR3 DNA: TGTGCCAGCAGCCTTGGACAAGTCGCAAACATACTCAATTCACCCCTCCACTTT

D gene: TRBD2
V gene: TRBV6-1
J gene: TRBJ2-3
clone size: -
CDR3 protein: CASILTGTSGGTQYF
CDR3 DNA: TGTGCCAGCATTCTGACTGGGACTAGCGGGGGCACGCAGTATTTT

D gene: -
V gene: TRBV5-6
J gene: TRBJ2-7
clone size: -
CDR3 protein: CASSRRRASYEQYF
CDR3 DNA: TGTGCCAGCAGCCGACGGAGGGCCTCCTACGAGCAGTACTTC

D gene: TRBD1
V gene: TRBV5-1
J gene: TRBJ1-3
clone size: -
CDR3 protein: CASSHWDSSGNTIYF
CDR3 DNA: TGCGCCAGCAGCCACTGGGACAGCTCTGGAAACACCATATATTTT

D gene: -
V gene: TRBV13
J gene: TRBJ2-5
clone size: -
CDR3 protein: CASSLAGSQETQYF
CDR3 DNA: TGTGCCAGCAGCTTAGCCGGGAGCCAAGAGACCCAGTACTTC